Included here is one T cell receptor beta chain sequence, with context. Germline lookup yields CDR1 LNHDA and CDR2 SQIVND (reference sequence). This CDR3 comprises 15 residues. Trimming at V came to 5 bases and at J to 5 bases, leaving 12 bases not matched to a gene. The source of the sample is a study of blood T cell repertoires in COVID-19. The wider study: Researchers got acute and convalescent COVID-19 samples from the United States, Italy and Spain.

Profiling relied on immunoSEQ multiplex PCR, and the TCRdb table lists in-frame clones only, not all of them. The repertoire holds 45,000 to 65,000 clones, with around 80% as singletons. The rearrangement joins TRBV19 to TRBJ2-7, with 7 bases that match TRBD2. The source is an elderly woman with acute or convalescent COVID-19. Sequenced material: peripheral blood. The CDR3: CASSRPWEGTHEQYF. As DNA, the CDR3 is TGTGCCAGTAGTCGCCCATGGGAGGGGACCCACGAGCAGTACTTC.